These 8 T cell receptor beta chains were sequenced from one sample in a study of identifying expanded T cells in peripheral blood. The table came from immunoSEQ multiplex PCR; TCRdb's copy has only in-frame clones and leaves some out. The repertoire includes around 81,000 clones, 70% to 90% of them detected once, and roughly 4.4% sits in the top ten. The sequenced sample consisted of blood. The receptors stem from a person aged 18 to 75 in good health.

The chain employs TRBV19 and TRBJ1-3; D uncertain. Trimming cost V 1 base and J 4 bases, with 11 bases left between them. CDR3 length: 15 residues. CDR1 LNHDA and CDR2 SQIVND come from the germline V gene (reference sequence). For the CDR3, the DNA is TGTGCCAGTAGTATAGGAGGTACATCAGGAAACACCATATATTTT. Translated, it gives CASSIGGTSGNTIYF.

The V and J genes are TRBV5-1 and TRBJ1-1, with 8 bases matching TRBD1. After removal of 1 base from V and 7 bases from J, the junction contained 9 bases not matched to a gene. The CDR3 is made up of 15 amino acids. Per germline, CDR1 SGHRS and CDR2 YFSETQ. The CDR3 sequence is CASSLSLSGTGEAFF. For the CDR3, the DNA is TGCGCCAGCAGCTTGAGTCTCTCCGGGACAGGTGAAGCTTTCTTT.

V and J are TRBV19 and TRBJ1-6; unclear D gene. Germline-derived CDR1 and CDR2 are LNHDA and SQIVND (reference sequence). The germline V and J ends were trimmed by 3 bases and 7 bases, with 10 bases remaining between them. The CDR3 runs to 14 residues. CDR3 bases: TGTGCCAGTAGTATTATCGGGCAGAATTCACCCCTCCACTTT. It specifies CASSIIGQNSPLHF.

The V and J genes are TRBV6-1 and TRBJ1-5; no firm D call. Per germline, CDR1 MNHNS and CDR2 SASEGT. The CDR3 loop spans 15 amino acids. Trimming took 2 bases from V and 5 from J, leaving 13 bases between them. CDR3 protein: CASSETRQYYQPQHF. CDR3 DNA: TGTGCCAGCAGTGAAACCCGGCAGTACTATCAGCCCCAGCATTTT.

This chain joins TRBV11-2 and TRBJ2-7; D is possibly TRBD1 or TRBD2 (5 bases each). Trimming removed 5 bases at V and 3 bases at J, with 20 bases between. The V gene's germline CDR1 is SGHAT and CDR2 FQNNGV. The CDR3 consists of 16 residues. In DNA, the CDR3 is TGTGCCAGCAGCCGGGGTGGGGGATCGTGGGGCTACGAGCAGTACTTC. It yields the protein CASSRGGGSWGYEQYF.

The chain uses TRBV4-3 and TRBJ2-7; possibly TRBD1 for D (6 bases). V was trimmed by 4 bases and J by 3 bases, leaving 22 bases between them. Germline-derived CDR1 and CDR2 are LGHNA and YSLEER. The CDR3 has 17 amino acids. The CDR3 region is CASSRSPGQWDNYEQYF. CDR3 in DNA: TGCGCCAGCAGCCGTTCACCGGGACAATGGGACAACTACGAGCAGTACTTC.

This chain joins TRBV29-1 and TRBJ1-1; D remains ambiguous. V lost 7 bases to trimming and J lost 1 base, with 7 bases between them. Per the germline V gene, CDR1 is SQVTM and CDR2 is ANQGSEA. The CDR3 totals 11 residues. CDR3 residues: CSGGWNTEAFF. The CDR3 DNA is TGCAGCGGCGGGTGGAACACTGAAGCTTTCTTT.

The chain carries TRBV5-6 and TRBJ1-1, with a tentative D call TRBD1 (6 bases). V lost 4 bases and J lost 5, with 9 bases in between. From germline, CDR1 is SGHDT and CDR2 YYEEEE. The CDR3 has 12 residues. The CDR3 DNA sequence: TGTGCCAGCAGCGCCCAGGGGACTGAAGCTTTCTTT. Its protein is CASSAQGTEAFF.